This TCR beta chain was profiled in a study of T cells after yellow fever vaccination. The CDR3 is 15 amino acids. Looked up from germline, CDR1 is SGDLS and CDR2 is YYNGEE. V was clipped by 3 bases and J by 2 bases; unmatched bases: 5. TCRdb reanalysed the 5' RACE reads using MiXCR and keeps one entry per CDR3 protein. Of some 170,000 distinct CDR3 sequences detected, about a tenth appear once; the ten largest clones hold roughly 33%. The source is a young man who received the YFV17D yellow fever vaccine. The input for sequencing was CD8+ T cells sorted from PBMCs, taken 45 days after the yellow fever booster vaccination. V usage is TRBV9 and J usage is TRBJ1-3, with 7 nucleotides matching TRBD1. The CDR3 sequence is CASSEQGSPGNTIYF. CDR3 DNA: TGTGCCAGCAGCGAACAGGGGTCTCCTGGAAACACCATATATTTT.